These T cell receptor beta chains were read from a single sample in a study of OX40 agonist ivuxolimab in advanced cancers. TCRdb's copy holds only in-frame clones and misses some; the assay was immunoSEQ multiplex PCR. The sample includes 70,000 to 100,000 clones, 65% to 90% of them seen just once. The material was CD4+ or CD8+ T cells sorted from blood, obtained in a trial of the OX40 agonist ivuxolimab. These receptors originate from an adult with an advanced solid tumor such as melanoma, head and neck, liver or kidney cancer. CDR3s leave out the opening cysteine and the closing phenylalanine or tryptophan. Expanded clones are given a class, and other clones once, few, many or no size at all.

V: TRBV2; size: -; CDR3: ASTNTGGGTGELF
V: TRBV11-1; size: -; CDR3: ASSQMLGSGRPYEQY
V: TRBV5-8; size: -; CDR3: ASSSQGGSNQPQH
V: TRBV23-1; size: -; CDR3: ASSQSEVAKNIQY
V: TRBV6-4; size: -; CDR3: ASKGTGNTEAF
V: TRBV5-1; size: -; CDR3: ASNKLAGNYEQY
V: TRBV19; size: -; CDR3: ASSMRGSAGGTQY
V: TRBV18; size: once; CDR3: ASSPPDPYEQY
V: TRBV4-1; size: -; CDR3: ASSQEGQGRRHGYT
V: TRBV5-8; size: -; CDR3: ASSLLGPPRPY
V: TRBV5-1; size: -; CDR3: ASSSSTSVAYEQY
V: TRBV5-4; size: -; CDR3: ASSLGRTYEQY
V: TRBV11-2; size: -; CDR3: ASSSNRGLYEQY
V: TRBV18; size: -; CDR3: ASSPPALPEAQY
V: TRBV9; size: -; CDR3: ASSQSPSGEYGYT
V: TRBV28; size: -; CDR3: ASTIFGQGAYEQY
V: TRBV4-2; size: -; CDR3: ASSLSSGLSTDTQY
V: TRBV29-1; size: -; CDR3: SAETSYNEQF
V: TRBV10-3; size: -; CDR3: ATGGNAAKNTGELF
V: TRBV4-1; size: -; CDR3: ASSLGTDYGYT
V: TRBV7-3; size: -; CDR3: ASSLETGGYEQY
V: TRBV9; size: -; CDR3: ASSASLTGSGNTIY
V: TRBV7-2; size: few; CDR3: ASSRDRAGNTIY
V: TRBV15; size: -; CDR3: ATSRDRVGGFQSKNIQY
V: TRBV12-2; size: -; CDR3: ASRLGTKPVIYNGNQPQH
V: TRBV21-1; size: few; CDR3: ASSKGQGASGANVLT
V: TRBV2; size: -; CDR3: ASGGQARDTEAF
V: TRBV4-1; size: -; CDR3: ASSPSGSTYNEQF
V: TRBV18; size: -; CDR3: ASSPTRNTEAF
V: TRBV7-6; size: -; CDR3: ASSLGPTSGMPDTQY
V: TRBV5-1; size: -; CDR3: ASSGDRGDTIY
V: TRBV2; size: -; CDR3: ASSAGLAGGEETQY
V: TRBV6-1; size: -; CDR3: ASSVSGEMYGYT
V: TRBV5-1; size: -; CDR3: ASSFFSGGPQYEQY
V: TRBV19; size: once; CDR3: ASSKGSVGPYSNYGYT
V: TRBV5-1; size: -; CDR3: ASSFQGDTGELF
V: TRBV10-2; size: few; CDR3: ASKYGAFNEKLF
V: TRBV2; size: -; CDR3: ASSPGVAGVSDTQY
V: TRBV20-1; size: -; CDR3: SASSGNTVY
V: TRBV10-3; size: -; CDR3: AISTAGVVNEQF
V: TRBV9; size: -; CDR3: ASSVRSEGGEGNGYT
V: TRBV9; size: -; CDR3: ASSAAGVAGANVLT
V: TRBV5-4; size: once; CDR3: ASSSTWDEQF
V: TRBV6-5; size: -; CDR3: ASSWGQGGEKLF
V: TRBV5-1; size: -; CDR3: ASRSPGTDTQY
V: TRBV9; size: -; CDR3: ASSTSVGGDKLYEQY
V: TRBV5-6; size: -; CDR3: ASSETGDWNTEAF
V: TRBV5-6; size: -; CDR3: ASTRTGANVLT
V: TRBV7-4; size: few; CDR3: AKLPRITQF
V: TRBV10-2; size: few; CDR3: ASSEHRGLNQPQH
V: TRBV10-1; size: -; CDR3: ASRADGNSPLH
V: TRBV10-1; size: few; CDR3: ASRFGLAGGPLEETQY
V: TRBV6-1; size: once; CDR3: ASSVSRRDTQY
V: TRBV7-3; size: -; CDR3: ASSQGLADYNEQF
V: TRBV30; size: -; CDR3: AWSVGGREAF
V: TRBV7-6; size: once; CDR3: ASSLDSGRFNEQY